Listed below are T cell receptor beta chains from one sample, sequenced in a study of OX40 agonist ivuxolimab in advanced cancers. Clones were read by immunoSEQ multiplex PCR, and TCRdb kept only the in-frame ones, dropping some. The profile covers 60,000 or so clones, with roughly 88% appearing a single time and 4.8% taken by the ten largest. Sequencing used CD4+ or CD8+ T cells sorted from blood, obtained in a trial of the OX40 agonist ivuxolimab. All receptors derive from an adult with an advanced solid tumor such as melanoma, head and neck, liver or kidney cancer. Each CDR3 is given with its conserved first and last residue. A D gene is named only where the DNA matches it firmly. Only some rows state a clone size, as once, few, many or a class for expanded clones.

v_gene,d_gene,j_gene,abundance,CDR3nt,CDR3aa
TRBV7-9,NA,TRBJ1-2,NA,TGTGCCAGCAGCTTGGTCCGGGAGGATGGCTACACCTTC,CASSLVREDGYTF
TRBV18,NA,TRBJ1-5,NA,TGTGCCAGCTCACCTTCGGAGGGCAATCAGCCCCAGCATTTT,CASSPSEGNQPQHF
TRBV5-1,TRBD1,TRBJ2-7,NA,TGCGCCAGCAGGCACGGACAGGGGGCCTACGAGCAGTACTTC,CASRHGQGAYEQYF
TRBV2,NA,TRBJ2-7,NA,TGTGCCAGCAGGGAGGGACAGATCAGCTCCTACGAGCAGTACTTC,CASREGQISSYEQYF
TRBV2,NA,TRBJ2-5,NA,TGTGCCAGCAGTGAGCTAGCGTCTCCCCAAGAGACCCAGTACTTC,CASSELASPQETQYF
TRBV19,NA,TRBJ2-1,once,TGTGCCAGTAGTATCACAGTACACAATGAGCAGTTCTTC,CASSITVHNEQFF
TRBV6-1,NA,TRBJ1-1,NA,TGTGCCAGCAGCGAAGGGAGGACTGAAGCTTTCTTT,CASSEGRTEAFF
TRBV7-9,NA,TRBJ1-2,NA,TGTGCCAGCAGCTTAGACACGGGGCATGGCTACACCTTC,CASSLDTGHGYTF
TRBV11-3,NA,TRBJ1-3,NA,TGTGCCAGCAGCTCTAGTCCACAGGGAAACACCATATATTTT,CASSSSPQGNTIYF
TRBV30,NA,TRBJ2-5,NA,TGTGCCTGGAAAAGGCAAGAGACCCAGTACTTC,CAWKRQETQYF
TRBV11-3,NA,TRBJ1-5,NA,TGTGCCAGCAGCTTAGATCGTGGTCAGCCCCAGCATTTT,CASSLDRGQPQHF
TRBV5-4,TRBD2,TRBJ2-5,NA,TGTGCCAGCAGCTTGGACTGGACTAGCGGGAGTGGAGAGACCCAGTACTTC,CASSLDWTSGSGETQYF
TRBV7-9,NA,TRBJ1-1,once,TGTGCCAGCAGCATGCCACAGATTTTTACGAACACTGAAGCTTTCTTT,CASSMPQIFTNTEAFF
TRBV10-1,NA,TRBJ2-1,NA,TGCGCCAGCATACCCCACCCGGACAATGAGCAGTTCTTC,CASIPHPDNEQFF
TRBV10-3,NA,TRBJ2-2,NA,TGTGCCATCAGCCGGGACACTTCGAACACCGGGGAGCTGTTTTTT,CAISRDTSNTGELFF
TRBV7-3,NA,TRBJ2-7,NA,TGTGCCAGCAGCTTAGGGGGTAATAGGGAGCAGTACTTC,CASSLGGNREQYF
TRBV28,TRBD1,TRBJ1-4,NA,TGTGCCAGCAGTTTTTCCGGGACAGGGAACGAAAAACTGTTTTTT,CASSFSGTGNEKLFF
TRBV7-3,NA,TRBJ1-1,NA,TGTGCCAGCAGCCCAACAGGGCCCACTGAAGCTTTCTTT,CASSPTGPTEAFF
TRBV11-3,NA,TRBJ2-2,NA,TGTGCCAGCAGCTTAGGAGACGGGGGGAACACCGGGGAGCTGTTTTTT,CASSLGDGGNTGELFF
TRBV9,NA,TRBJ2-1,NA,TGTGCCAGCAGCCCCCCCGCCTCCCCTACCAATGAGCAGTTCTTC,CASSPPASPTNEQFF
TRBV15,TRBD1,TRBJ1-1,NA,TGTGCCACCAGCAGACCCGGGACAGGGCAAGCTTTCTTT,CATSRPGTGQAFF
TRBV7-2,NA,TRBJ1-3,NA,TGTGCCAGCACCATCCGGACGGCTGGAAACACCATATATTTT,CASTIRTAGNTIYF
TRBV6-6,NA,TRBJ1-5,NA,TGTGCCAGCATTAATCAGCCCCAGCATTTT,CASINQPQHF
TRBV6-5,NA,TRBJ2-7,once,TGTGCCAGCAGCCCGACAAGCTACGAGCAGTACTTC,CASSPTSYEQYF
TRBV21-1,NA,TRBJ1-4,NA,TGTGCCAGCAGCGAACAGGGTACTGGAGGTGAAAAACTGTTTTTT,CASSEQGTGGEKLFF
TRBV27,TRBD1,TRBJ1-5,NA,TGTGCCAGCAGCTCGTTTTACGGGCAGGGGGGCGGCAATCAGCCCCAGCATTTT,CASSSFYGQGGGNQPQHF
TRBV19,NA,TRBJ1-2,NA,TGTGCCAGTAGTATAGACAGAGCTAACTATGGCTACACCTTC,CASSIDRANYGYTF
TRBV6-1,NA,TRBJ2-1,few,TGTGCCAGCAGTGAAGCGAGACGAGAGCAGTTCTTC,CASSEARREQFF
TRBV5-1,TRBD1,TRBJ1-3,NA,TGCGCCAGCAGCGATATACAGGGGAGGGCTGGAAACACCATATATTTT,CASSDIQGRAGNTIYF
TRBV4-1,NA,TRBJ2-3,NA,TGCGCCAGCAGCCGTCCGCAGCTAGCTGTAGATACGCAGTATTTT,CASSRPQLAVDTQYF
TRBV23-1,TRBD1,TRBJ1-2,NA,TGCGCCAGCCCCGGACAGGGTAGTGGCGGCTACACCTTC,CASPGQGSGGYTF